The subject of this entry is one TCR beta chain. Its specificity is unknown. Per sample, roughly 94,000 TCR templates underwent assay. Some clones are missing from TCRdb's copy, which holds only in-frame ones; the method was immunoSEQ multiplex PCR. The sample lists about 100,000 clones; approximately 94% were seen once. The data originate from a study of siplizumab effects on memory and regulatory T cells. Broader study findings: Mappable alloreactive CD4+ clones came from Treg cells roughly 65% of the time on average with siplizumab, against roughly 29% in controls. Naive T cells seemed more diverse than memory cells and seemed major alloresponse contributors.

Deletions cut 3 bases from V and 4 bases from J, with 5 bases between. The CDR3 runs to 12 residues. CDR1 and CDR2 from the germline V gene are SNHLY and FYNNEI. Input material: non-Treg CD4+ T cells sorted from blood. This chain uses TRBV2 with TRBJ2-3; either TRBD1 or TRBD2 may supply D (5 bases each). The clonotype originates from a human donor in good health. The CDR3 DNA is TGTGCCAGCAGTGAGGGGGCAGATACGCAGTATTTT. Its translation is CASSEGADTQYF.